This T cell receptor beta chain was recorded in a study of blood T cell repertoires in COVID-19. About the research overall: The samples span acute and convalescent COVID-19 from the United States, Italy and Spain.

CDR3 length equals 18 residues. V lost 4 bases and J lost 0, with 17 bases in between. Germline-derived CDR1 and CDR2 are SGHRS and YFSETQ. As handled by the study authors: Nucleated cell number was recorded as an estimate derived from reference gene primer amplification. The method was immunoSEQ multiplex PCR; TCRdb's version includes in-frame clones alone and lacks a portion of them. That table supplies the V and J calls and clone size; D and trimming were determined from the DNA. The data show 15,000 to 20,000 clones, about 90% seen once. Source material: peripheral blood. The origin of this receptor is a human donor in a cohort sampled during active COVID-19. The V gene is TRBV5-1, the J gene TRBJ1-6, with D unclear. CDR3 bases: TGCGCCAGCAGCCTGAGGAGCGCAACGAGCTCCTATAATTCACCCCTCCACTTT. Translated, it gives CASSLRSATSSYNSPLHF. Supplemented by reference TRBV5-1 and TRBJ1-6, the full variable domain reads KAGVTQTPRYLIKTRGQQVTLSCSPISGHRSVSWYQQTPGQGLQFLFEYFSETQRNKGNFPGRFSGRQFSNSRSEMNVSTLELGDSALYLCASSLRSATSSYNSPLHFGNGTRLTVT.